This T cell receptor beta chain was observed in a study of cytomegalovirus exposure and HLA in healthy donors. This clone was counted only a few times. Its antigen is unknown. The CDR3 has 16 amino acids. CDR1 is SGHTA, CDR2 FQGNSA, per germline. V shed 5 bases and J shed 6 bases, with 20 bases lying between them. 13 Jbeta primers and 60 Vbeta primers were used for the PCR. TCRdb's copy holds only in-frame clones and misses some; the assay was immunoSEQ multiplex PCR. The sample holds roughly 100,000 clones, about 85% seen once. Study-wide findings and caveats: It was in a later analysis that TCR association rates were seen to vary by HLA locus, highest for DRB1 and lowest for HLA-C. A later analysis by the authors found several of the most significant clusters apparently linked to common viral pathogens.

The TCR comes from a female donor in good health and CMV-seropositive. V gene TRBV7-2 combines with J gene TRBJ2-1; TRBD1 is a possible D gene (5 bases). Sequenced sample: PBMCs. The CDR3 here is CASSPIFWTLGNEQFF. DNA for the CDR3: TGTGCCAGCAGCCCCATTTTCTGGACACTGGGCAATGAGCAGTTCTTC.